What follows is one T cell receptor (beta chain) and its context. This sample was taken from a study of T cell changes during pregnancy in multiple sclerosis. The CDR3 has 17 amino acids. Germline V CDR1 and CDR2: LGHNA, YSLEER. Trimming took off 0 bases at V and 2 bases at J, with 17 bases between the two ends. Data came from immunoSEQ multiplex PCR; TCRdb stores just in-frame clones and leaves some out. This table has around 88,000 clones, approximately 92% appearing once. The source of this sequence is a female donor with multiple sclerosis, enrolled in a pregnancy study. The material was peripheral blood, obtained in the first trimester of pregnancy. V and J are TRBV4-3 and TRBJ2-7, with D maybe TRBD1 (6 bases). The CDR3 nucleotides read TGCGCCAGCAGCCAAGAGGTTAACAGGGCCATTCCCTACGAGCAGTACTTC. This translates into CASSQEVNRAIPYEQYF.